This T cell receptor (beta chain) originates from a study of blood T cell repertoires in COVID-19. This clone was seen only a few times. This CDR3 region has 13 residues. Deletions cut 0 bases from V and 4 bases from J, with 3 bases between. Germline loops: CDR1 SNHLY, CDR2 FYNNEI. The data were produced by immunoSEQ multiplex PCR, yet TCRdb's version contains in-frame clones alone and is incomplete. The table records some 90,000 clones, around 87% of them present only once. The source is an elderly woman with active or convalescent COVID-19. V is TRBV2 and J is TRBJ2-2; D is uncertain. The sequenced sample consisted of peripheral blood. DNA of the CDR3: TGTGCCAGCAGTGAAGCGGCCACCGGGGAGCTGTTTTTT. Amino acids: CASSEAATGELFF.